This TCR beta chain derives from a study of CXCR3-negative and CXCR3-positive naive CD8 T cells. The overall study: Each library held about 1.5 +/- 0.3 million TRB reads, about 140 million in total. The study's findings and limits: The TRB CDR3s that CXCR3-positive naive cells carried were more hydrophobic than those of CXCR3-negative naive cells. TRBV-TRBJ usage was alike in naive CXCR3-negative and CXCR3-positive cells but differed in memory cells.

This clonotype is classed as medium-sized by frequency. Its antigen is currently unknown. The libraries of TRB cDNA were prepared using 5' RACE with UMI labels. TCRdb re-called the 5' RACE reads and gives one entry per CDR3 protein, without DNA. This repertoire includes 8,000 to 10,000 distinct CDR3 sequences. The CDR3 spans 12 residues. The germline V gene encodes CDR1 DFQATT and CDR2 SNEGSKA (reference sequence). Sample: naive CXCR3- CD8+ T cells from blood. Subset of the sample: CD45RO-CCR7+CD27+CD95- naive CD8+ T cells lacking CXCR3 (TNR3-). The chain carries TRBV20-1 and TRBJ1-2. This sequence was found in a human donor in good health. Some clones in this sample may be carry-over from other donors' samples. Here the CDR3 reads CSARQDYYGYTF.